Below are 20 T cell receptor beta chains sequenced from a single sample in a study of blood T cell repertoires in COVID-19. Libraries were prepared by immunoSEQ multiplex PCR; TCRdb keeps only in-frame clonotypes and omits some of them. The table has hundreds of thousands of clones, less than 90% seen once; the top ten hold just under 20%. The specimen was peripheral blood. These receptor sequences come from a man under 40 with active or convalescent COVID-19.

This clone was counted a single time. The chain links TRBV7-2 to TRBJ1-4, with 9 bases fitting TRBD1. In germline, CDR1 is SGHTA, CDR2 FQGNSA. The length of the CDR3 is 13 residues. Trimming removed 5 bases from V and 13 bases from J; junction bases left unmatched: 8. CDR3 residues: CASSSDRGNRLFF. The CDR3, as DNA: TGTGCCAGCAGCAGCGACAGGGGGAATAGACTGTTTTTT.

The V and J genes are TRBV19 and TRBJ2-1; D is ambiguous. The CDR3 contains 13 residues. V was trimmed by 5 bases and J by 3 bases, leaving 8 bases between them. Germline CDR1 LNHDA, CDR2 SQIVND (reference sequence). The CDR3 loop reads CASSADNYNEQFF. The CDR3 region has the DNA TGTGCCAGTAGTGCCGACAACTACAATGAGCAGTTCTTC. Full variable domain (remainder filled in from reference TRBV19 and TRBJ2-1): DGGITQSPKYLFRKEGQNVTLSCEQNLNHDAMYWYRQDPGQGLRLIYYSQIVNDFQKGDIAEGYSVSREKKESFPLTVTSAQKNPTAFYLCASSADNYNEQFFGPGTRLTVL.

This chain uses TRBV4-3 with TRBJ2-7; 8 bases are a match to TRBD2. Germline CDR1 LGHNA, CDR2 YSLEER. The CDR3 has 16 residues. With V trimmed by 4 bases and J by 0 bases, 8 bases remained unmatched. CDR3 coding DNA: TGCGCCAGCAGCCCAGAGGCTAGCGGGCTCTCCTACGAGCAGTACTTC. Translation gives CASSPEASGLSYEQYF.

V is TRBV28 and J is TRBJ1-3; D remains unclear. V gave up 0 bases and J gave up 6 bases, with 9 bases separating them. Germline CDR1 MDHEN, CDR2 SYDVKM. The CDR3 totals 14 residues. The CDR3 here is CASSLWTLANTIYF. Here the CDR3 DNA reads TGTGCCAGCAGTTTATGGACTCTTGCAAACACCATATATTTT.

The chain has TRBV7-2 and TRBJ1-2; D not certain. Trimming removed 1 base from V and 4 bases from J, with 16 bases in between. Germline CDR1 SGHTA, CDR2 FQGNSA. This CDR3 comprises 16 residues. The CDR3 DNA is TGTGCCAGCAGCTTAGGAGCCCAGAACGCGGGCTATGGCTACACCTTC. This sequence encodes CASSLGAQNAGYGYTF.

This chain connects TRBV7-6 to TRBJ1-6, with TRBD1 matching over 8 bases. The CDR3 is 15 amino acids. Germline V gene data show CDR1 as SGHVS and CDR2 as FNYEAQ. V was clipped by 0 bases and J by 9 bases; unmatched bases: 4. CDR3 sequence reads: CASSLAGTGSSPLHF. CDR3 DNA sequence: TGTGCCAGCAGCTTAGCTGGGACAGGATCTTCACCCCTCCACTTT.

The V gene is TRBV4-3, the J gene TRBJ2-3; 8 positions agree with TRBD1. From germline, CDR1 is LGHNA and CDR2 YSLEER. J was trimmed by 1 base and V by 1 base; bases with no gene match: 4. This CDR3 contains 16 residues. Written as DNA, the CDR3 is TGCGCCAGCAGCCAAGGGGACAGGACTGGCACAGATACGCAGTATTTT. Its translation: CASSQGDRTGTDTQYF.

The chain carries TRBV7-2 and TRBJ1-2, with 7 bases that match TRBD1. Germline V gene sequence: CDR1 SGHTA, CDR2 FQGNSA. J lost 4 bases, V lost 1 base, and 9 bases had no gene match. This CDR3 is built from 16 residues. CDR3: CASSLVGTEILYGYTF. CDR3 DNA sequence: TGTGCCAGCAGCTTAGTAGGGACAGAGATCCTCTATGGCTACACCTTC.

The chain combines TRBV3-1 (or the pseudogene TRBV3-2) with TRBJ1-2; 8 positions agree with TRBD1. The CDR3 runs 15 residues. V dropped 1 base and J dropped 7; count of bases not matched to a gene: 8. Germline loops: CDR1 LGHDT, CDR2 YNNKEL (reference sequence). The CDR3 loop is CASSQGPQGAVGYTF. DNA for the CDR3: TGTGCCAGCAGCCAAGGCCCCCAGGGGGCCGTTGGCTACACCTTC.

The V call is TRBV6-5, the J call TRBJ1-2; 8 bases fit TRBD1. This CDR3 has 15 amino acids. V dropped 4 bases and J dropped 6; count of bases not matched to a gene: 10. Germline CDR1 reads MNHEY; CDR2 reads SVGAGI. CDR3 bases: TGTGCCAGCAGTTTTAGACAGGGGAGTCGCGATGGCTACACCTTC. Its translation: CASSFRQGSRDGYTF.

The chain has TRBV10-2 and TRBJ1-1; TRBD1 is a possible D gene (6 bases). CDR1 WSHSY and CDR2 SAAADI come from the germline V gene. This CDR3 has 12 amino acids. Trimming removed 6 bases from V and 1 base from J, with 6 bases in between. CDR3 coding DNA: TGCGCCAGCAGGACAGGGAACACTGAAGCTTTCTTT. Translating it yields CASRTGNTEAFF.

The genes are TRBV7-2 and TRBJ1-4, with TRBD1 as a possible D gene (5 bases). Between the trimmed V and J ends, which lost 4 bases and 10 bases, there was a span of 16 bases. This CDR3 is 14 amino acids long. Germline values: CDR1 SGHTA, CDR2 FQGNSA. The CDR3 DNA reads TGTGCCAGCAGCTCAGCCAGGGCCGGGGGAAAACTGTTTTTT. Translated, it gives CASSSARAGGKLFF.

This chain joins TRBV11-2 and TRBJ2-1; 9 bases line up with TRBD1. With V trimmed by 3 bases and J by 7 bases, 7 bases remained unmatched. Germline CDR1 is SGHAT and CDR2 is FQNNGV. The CDR3 contains 15 residues. CDR3 coding DNA: TGTGCCAGCAGCTTCGAGGACAGGGGTTGGAATGAGCAGTTCTTC. Its protein is CASSFEDRGWNEQFF.

The gene calls are TRBV4-3 and TRBJ2-3; weak D call: TRBD1 (6 bases). From germline, CDR1 is LGHNA and CDR2 YSLEER. The V end lost 1 base, the J end lost 1 base, and 12 bases lay between the germline ends. CDR3 length equals 16 residues. The CDR3 is CASSQGQGHGTDTQYF. The CDR3 nucleotides are TGCGCCAGCAGCCAAGGGCAGGGGCACGGCACAGATACGCAGTATTTT.

This rearrangement joins TRBV11-2 to TRBJ1-4, with 9 bases fitting TRBD1. Unmatched junction bases numbered 8, after V lost 4 bases and J lost 8 bases. Per germline, CDR1 SGHAT and CDR2 FQNNGV. CDR3 length equals 15 residues. The CDR3 DNA reads as TGTGCCAGCAGCTACAACAGGGGGCGCGGGGAAAAACTGTTTTTT. Its protein product is CASSYNRGRGEKLFF.

The gene calls are TRBV28 and TRBJ1-5, with D unclear. Germline V lookup: CDR1 MDHEN, CDR2 SYDVKM. This CDR3 is 12 amino acids long. V was pared by 0 bases and J by 6 bases, with 3 bases between. The CDR3 is CASSLWAQPQHF. In DNA form, the CDR3 reads TGTGCCAGCAGTTTATGGGCTCAGCCCCAGCATTTT.

The chain has TRBV4-3 and TRBJ2-7, with 11 bases that match TRBD1. J lost 6 bases, V lost 3 bases, and 4 bases had no gene match. CDR1 is LGHNA, CDR2 YSLEER, per germline. The CDR3 length is 14 residues. CDR3 loop: CASSQGQGVSEQYF. CDR3 nucleotide sequence: TGCGCCAGCAGCCAGGGACAGGGGGTGAGCGAGCAGTACTTC.

V is TRBV5-6 and J is TRBJ2-2, with 9 bases fitting TRBD1. Germline V gives CDR1 SGHDT, CDR2 YYEEEE. J was trimmed by 3 bases and V by 4 bases; bases with no gene match: 7. The CDR3 has 16 residues. DNA for the CDR3: TGTGCCAGCAGCGATCCGGGACAGGGTGACACCGGGGAGCTGTTTTTT. Residues: CASSDPGQGDTGELFF.

V is TRBV6-2 or TRBV6-3 and J is TRBJ1-2; possibly TRBD1 for D (5 bases). Per germline, CDR1 MNHEY and CDR2 SVGEGT. The CDR3 is 14 amino acids. The V end lost 6 bases, the J end lost 6 bases, and 17 bases lay between the germline ends. The CDR3 here is CASSPDSFRHGYTF. As DNA, the CDR3 is TGTGCCAGCAGCCCCGACAGTTTTCGCCATGGCTACACCTTC.

This clone was seen a handful of times. V usage is TRBV25-1 and J usage is TRBJ1-5; tentatively, D is TRBD1 (5 bases). Trimming pared 6 bases from V and 5 bases from J, leaving 14 bases between. The CDR3 totals 14 residues. Per germline, CDR1 MGHDK and CDR2 SYGVNS. The CDR3 region is CASSQSGGYQPQHF. CDR3 DNA: TGTGCCAGCAGCCAAAGTGGGGGGTATCAGCCCCAGCATTTT.